The sequence of this T cell receptor (beta chain) was determined in a study of T cells in Graves' hyperthyroidism and ophthalmopathy. As for the study in general: It was at initial diagnosis, before any treatment, that peripheral blood was collected. Points from the study as a whole: The model predicted ophthalmopathy a median approximately six months before onset.

Uncontrolled infection, other autoimmune disease, pregnancy or lactation led to exclusion. The CDR3 has 15 amino acids. V was clipped by 1 base and J by 7 bases, with 17 bases between them. CDR1 is SGHTA and CDR2 is FQGNSA in the germline V gene. Amplified TCR beta CDR3 regions came from RNA transcripts. The TCR CDR3 first-round RT-PCR relied on the HTBI primer set. MiXCR was run by TCRdb on the multiplex PCR reads, yielding one entry per CDR3 protein. The profile shows a few hundred thousand distinct CDR3 sequences, 15% to 20% of them singletons. The table lists this clonotype with many counts. Its antigen is still unknown.

The receptor was derived from a woman in her forties with Graves' ophthalmopathy. Input material: blood. The rearrangement joins TRBV7-2 to TRBJ2-7; TRBD2 is a possible D gene (5 bases). The CDR3 region has the DNA TGTGCCAGCAGCTTAGTTAATGTTGCGAGGGAGGAGCAGTACTTC. This translates into CASSLVNVAREEQYF.